The 5 T cell receptor beta chains below all came from one sample that was sequenced in a study of regulatory T cells in long-lasting Graves disease. Documented time point: newly diagnosed GD, antithyroid drugs for less than 3 months. The authors made the TCR library using RNA they extracted from PBMCs. Investigators prepared the TCR beta libraries by applying iRepertoire HTBI primers and Arm-PCR of CDR3 regions. MiXCR was run by TCRdb on the multiplex PCR reads, yielding one entry per CDR3 protein. In the table there are about 220,000 distinct CDR3 sequences, around 19% of which are singletons. The sample was also reused in another study, on T cells in Graves' hyperthyroidism and ophthalmopathy.

Here the sequenced sample was peripheral blood mononuclear cells (PBMCs), taken at new diagnosis, from a patient treated with antithyroid drugs. The receptors stem from a woman in her twenties or thirties with Graves disease.

A remark on this clonotype: A read error may be the cause here, since a much bigger clone is one base away. The rearrangement joins TRBV27 to TRBJ1-2; TRBD1 aligns across 12 bases. The CDR3 sequence is 15 residues long. CDR1 is MNHEY, CDR2 SMNVEV, per germline (reference sequence). In DNA, the CDR3 is TGTACCAGCAGTTTCCGGGACAGGGGGCGTAATGGCTACACCTTC. This translates into CTSSFRDRGRNGYTF.

This clonotype was seen at least ten times. The chain has TRBV20-1 and TRBJ2-5, with 7 bases that match TRBD2. Germline lookup yields CDR1 DFQATT and CDR2 SNEGSKA (reference sequence). The CDR3 is made up of 16 amino acids. V shed 4 bases, J shed 1 base, and the junction held 12 bases outside the gene matches. The CDR3 DNA reads as TGCAGTGCTAAACTGGCGGGAGTGGCCCTCCAAGAGACCCAGTACTTC. Protein product: CSAKLAGVALQETQYF.

At least ten counts were recorded for this clonotype. This chain uses TRBV7-8 with TRBJ1-6; possibly TRBD1 for D (6 bases). The CDR3 has 16 residues. The ends were cut back, 1 base at V and 8 bases at J, with 15 bases in the middle. Germline CDR1 SGHVS, CDR2 FQNEAQ. CDR3: CASSLVAGQGYSPLHF. The CDR3 DNA is TGTGCCAGCAGCTTAGTTGCGGGACAAGGGTATTCACCCCTCCACTTT.

This clonotype was detected ten times or more. This chain uses TRBV10-2 with TRBJ2-7; possibly TRBD1 for D (6 bases). Germline lookup yields CDR1 WSHSY and CDR2 SAAADI. The V end was cut by 2 bases, the J end by 0 bases, with 8 bases between. The CDR3 has 14 amino acids. The CDR3 DNA reads TGCGCCAGCAGTGAGAGGGGGTACTCCTACGAGCAGTACTTC. Protein sequence: CASSERGYSYEQYF.

The V call is TRBV6-1, the J call TRBJ1-5; TRBD1 matches at 12 bases. The V and J ends lost 6 bases and 0 bases, in that order; junction bases with no gene match: 6. The length of the CDR3 is 17 residues. The V gene's germline CDR1 is MNHNS and CDR2 SASEGT. CDR3 protein: CASRGQGAIDSNQPQHF. CDR3 nucleotides: TGTGCCAGCAGGGGACAGGGGGCTATAGATAGCAATCAGCCCCAGCATTTT.